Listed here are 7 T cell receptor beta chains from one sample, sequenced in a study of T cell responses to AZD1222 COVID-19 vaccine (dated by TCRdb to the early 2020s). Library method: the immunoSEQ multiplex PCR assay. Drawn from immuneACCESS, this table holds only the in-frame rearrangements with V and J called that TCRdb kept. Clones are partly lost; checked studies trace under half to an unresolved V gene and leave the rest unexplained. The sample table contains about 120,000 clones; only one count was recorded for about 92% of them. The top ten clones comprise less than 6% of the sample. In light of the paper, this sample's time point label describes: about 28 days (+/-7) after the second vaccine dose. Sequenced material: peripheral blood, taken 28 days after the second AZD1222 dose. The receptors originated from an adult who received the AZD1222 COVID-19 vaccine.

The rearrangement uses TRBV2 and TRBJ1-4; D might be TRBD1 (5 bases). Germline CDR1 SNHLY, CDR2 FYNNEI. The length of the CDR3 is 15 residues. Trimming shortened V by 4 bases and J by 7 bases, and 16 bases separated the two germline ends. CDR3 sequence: CASSGGLTPGEKLFF. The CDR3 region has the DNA TGTGCCAGCAGTGGGGGCCTCACTCCAGGTGAAAAACTGTTTTTT.

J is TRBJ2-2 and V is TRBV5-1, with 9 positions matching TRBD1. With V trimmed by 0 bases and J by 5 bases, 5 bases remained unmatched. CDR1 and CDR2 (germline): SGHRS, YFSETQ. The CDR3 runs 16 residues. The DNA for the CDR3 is TGCGCCAGCAGCTTGGTAGGGACAGGGCGGACCGGGGAGCTGTTTTTT. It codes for CASSLVGTGRTGELFF.

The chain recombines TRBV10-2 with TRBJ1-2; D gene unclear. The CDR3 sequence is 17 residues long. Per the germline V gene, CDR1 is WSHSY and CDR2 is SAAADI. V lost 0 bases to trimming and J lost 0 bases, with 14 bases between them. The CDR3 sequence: CASSESPSPHSNYGYTF. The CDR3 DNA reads TGCGCCAGCAGTGAGTCGCCCTCCCCCCACTCTAACTATGGCTACACCTTC.

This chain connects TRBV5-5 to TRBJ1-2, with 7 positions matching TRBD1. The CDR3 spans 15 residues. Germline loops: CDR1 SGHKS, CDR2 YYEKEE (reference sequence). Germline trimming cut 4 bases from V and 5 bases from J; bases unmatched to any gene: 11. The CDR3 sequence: CASSDPWTGAYGYTF. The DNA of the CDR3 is TGTGCCAGCAGCGATCCTTGGACAGGAGCTTATGGCTACACCTTC.

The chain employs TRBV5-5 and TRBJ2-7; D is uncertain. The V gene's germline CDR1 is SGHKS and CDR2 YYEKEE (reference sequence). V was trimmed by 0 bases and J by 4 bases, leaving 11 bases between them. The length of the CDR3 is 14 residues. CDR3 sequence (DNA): TGTGCCAGCAGCTTGGGAGGTGGGGTTTACGAGCAGTACTTC. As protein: CASSLGGGVYEQYF.

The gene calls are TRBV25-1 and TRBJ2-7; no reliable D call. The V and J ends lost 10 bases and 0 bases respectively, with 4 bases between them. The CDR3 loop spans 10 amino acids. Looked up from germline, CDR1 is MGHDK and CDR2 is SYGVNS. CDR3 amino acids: CAKTSYEQYF. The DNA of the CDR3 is TGTGCCAAGACCTCCTACGAGCAGTACTTC.

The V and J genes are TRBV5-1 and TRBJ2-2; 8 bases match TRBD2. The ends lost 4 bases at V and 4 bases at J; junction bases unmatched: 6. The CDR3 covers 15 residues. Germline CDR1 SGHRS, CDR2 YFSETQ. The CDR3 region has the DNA TGCGCCAGCAGCCGCGGGGGGCAAGGCACCGGGGAGCTGTTTTTT. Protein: CASSRGGQGTGELFF.